This T cell receptor (beta chain) was identified during a study of blood T cell repertoires in COVID-19. In the study overall: The United States, Italy and Spain supplied acute and convalescent COVID-19 samples. Sources were T cells, B-cell-depleted T cells, or PBMCs; the material itself was cDNA or gDNA.

It was during active infection that Seattle patients were enrolled and then longitudinally followed. As originally analysed: It was from reference gene primer amplification that nucleated cell counts were estimated. Clones were sequenced by immunoSEQ multiplex PCR, and TCRdb holds only the in-frame ones, with some missing. Clonal size and the V and J genes are those of that table, whereas D and trimming came from the DNA. The sample holds about 120,000 clones, 90% seen once. The CDR3 covers 15 residues. Germline CDR1 is MNHEY and CDR2 is SMNVEV (reference sequence). Germline trimming cut 6 bases from V and 0 bases from J; bases unmatched to any gene: 3.

The specimen was peripheral blood. The chain joins TRBV27 to TRBJ1-1; 11 nucleotides line up with TRBD1. The origin of this receptor is an older woman with COVID-19, enrolled during active disease. The CDR3 loop is CASRRTGGMNTEAFF. The CDR3 nucleotides read TGTGCCAGCAGGAGGACAGGGGGCATGAACACTGAAGCTTTCTTT.